Shown below are 27 T cell receptor beta chains from a single sample sequenced in a study of blood T cell repertoires in COVID-19. Assay used: immunoSEQ multiplex PCR; TCRdb lists only in-frame clones, some missing. The table has under 250,000 clones, about 82% seen once. The sample consisted of peripheral blood. The receptors derive from a woman older than 75 with COVID-19, enrolled during active disease.

This clone showed up just a few times. This sequence joins TRBV6-6 and TRBJ1-2; D remains ambiguous. V lost 6 bases and J 2 bases, leaving 7 bases between the germline ends. The CDR3 has 12 residues. The germline V gene encodes CDR1 MNHNY and CDR2 SVGAGI (reference sequence). In nucleotides, the CDR3 is TGTGCCAGCAGACAGACGAACTATGGCTACACCTTC. This translates into CASRQTNYGYTF.

The chain couples TRBV18 to TRBJ1-5; no definite D call. This CDR3 has 13 amino acids. V was clipped by 0 bases and J by 11 bases, with 11 bases between them. CDR1 is KGHSH, CDR2 LQKENI, per germline. CDR3 DNA: TGTGCCAGCTCACCACCGTCCCTTGAGGCCCAGCATTTT. Translated, it gives CASSPPSLEAQHF.

This chain connects TRBV3-1 (or the pseudogene TRBV3-2) to TRBJ1-6; D ambiguous. CDR3 length: 11 residues. Germline V gives CDR1 LGHDT, CDR2 YNNKEL (reference sequence). V was cut by 4 bases and J by 7 bases, with 2 bases left in between. CDR3 region: CASSLNSPLHF. Written as DNA, the CDR3 is TGTGCCAGCAGCCTAAATTCACCCCTCCACTTT.

This clone was seen just once. This chain connects TRBV5-1 to TRBJ2-1, with TRBD2 matching over 11 bases. The germline CDR1 and CDR2 sequences are SGHRS and YFSETQ. The CDR3 extends over 16 amino acids. The junction had 9 bases not matched to a gene; V was cut back by 4 bases and J by 6 bases. The CDR3 reads CASSISGGAGSNEQFF. The DNA for the CDR3 is TGCGCCAGCAGCATTAGCGGGGGGGCCGGGTCCAATGAGCAGTTCTTC.

The rearrangement links TRBV7-8 to TRBJ2-1, with no clear D. The CDR3 is 11 amino acids. Trimming pared 3 bases from V and 7 bases from J, leaving 4 bases between. Germline assignment: CDR1 SGHVS and CDR2 FQNEAQ. The CDR3 loop is CASSLANEQFF. The CDR3 DNA reads as TGTGCCAGCAGCTTGGCTAATGAGCAGTTCTTC.

CDR3: CATSDTTGSGANVLTF. The CDR3 DNA is TGTGCCACCAGTGATACGACAGGGTCTGGGGCCAACGTCCTGACTTTC. The rearrangement uses TRBV24-1 and TRBJ2-6, with 7 bases aligning to TRBD1. J lost 1 base, V lost 3 bases, and 2 bases had no gene match. Germline V gene lookup returns CDR1 KGHDR and CDR2 SFDVKD. The CDR3 is 16 residues long.

This clone appeared a few times. The DNA for the CDR3 is TGTGCCAGCAGTGTAATTATCCAAGAGACCCAGTACTTC. Its translation: CASSVIIQETQYF. The rearrangement links TRBV2 to TRBJ2-5; D is undetermined. The germline V gene encodes CDR1 SNHLY and CDR2 FYNNEI. The CDR3 covers 13 residues. With 4 bases removed from V and 1 base from J, the gap between germline ends came to 7 bases.

This clone occurred once. The V gene is TRBV7-6, the J gene TRBJ1-4; possibly TRBD1 for D (6 bases). V dropped 1 base and J dropped 6 bases, with 18 bases sitting between them. CDR1 and CDR2 (germline): SGHVS, FNYEAQ. This CDR3 comprises 17 residues. CDR3 protein: CASSLESPAQGYEKLFF. The CDR3 nucleotides are TGTGCCAGCAGCTTAGAGAGCCCAGCACAGGGATATGAAAAACTGTTTTTT.

This rearrangement joins TRBV5-1 to TRBJ2-7; 10 bases fit TRBD2. This CDR3 comprises 14 residues. V gave up 4 bases and J gave up 2 bases; unmatched junction bases: 3. Germline CDR1 SGHRS, CDR2 YFSETQ. The CDR3 here is CASSTSGGAYEQYF. The CDR3 DNA is TGCGCCAGCAGCACAAGCGGGGGGGCCTACGAGCAGTACTTC. The whole variable domain, remainder taken from reference TRBV5-1 and TRBJ2-7, is KAGVTQTPRYLIKTRGQQVTLSCSPISGHRSVSWYQQTPGQGLQFLFEYFSETQRNKGNFPGRFSGRQFSNSRSEMNVSTLELGDSALYLCASSTSGGAYEQYFGPGTRLTVT.

The chain has TRBV19 and TRBJ1-3, with 8 bases fitting TRBD1. Trimming removed 5 bases from V and 0 bases from J; junction bases left unmatched: 9. The CDR3 spans 17 residues. Germline values: CDR1 LNHDA, CDR2 SQIVND (reference sequence). CDR3 residues: CASSSRDRSLSGNTIYF. CDR3 sequence (DNA): TGTGCCAGTAGTTCCCGGGACAGGTCACTCTCTGGAAACACCATATATTTT.

About this clone: At one boundary the junction diverges from the germline segment, which might be a read error. The chain combines TRBV28 with TRBJ2-7, with D possibly matching TRBD2 (5 bases). This CDR3 comprises 15 residues. Germline loops: CDR1 MDHEN, CDR2 SYDVKM. CDR3 sequence reads: CASSYAGYSSSEQYF. In DNA form, the CDR3 reads TGTGCCAGCAGTTACGCGGGCTACAGCTCCTCCGAGCAGTACTTC. The full variable domain, rest sourced from reference TRBV28 and TRBJ2-7, is DVKVTQSSRYLVKRTGEKVFLECVQDMDHENMFWYRQDPGLGLRLIYFSYDVKMKEKGDIPEGYSVSREKKERFSLILESASTNQTSMYLCASSYAGYSSSEQYFGPGTRLTVT.

The chain uses TRBV4-2 and TRBJ1-2, with D maybe TRBD1 (5 bases). Germline-derived CDR1 and CDR2 are LGHNA and YNFKEQ. V was cut by 1 base and J by 7 bases, with 13 bases left in between. The CDR3 is made up of 14 amino acids. The CDR3 DNA reads as TGTGCCAGCAGCCAAGTCTCCAGGGAAGCTGGCTACACCTTC. Translated, it gives CASSQVSREAGYTF.

This clone showed up just a few times. V gene TRBV5-1 combines with J gene TRBJ1-3; 7 nucleotides agree with TRBD1. The CDR3 loop spans 14 amino acids. The junction had 4 bases not matched to a gene; V was cut back by 7 bases and J by 0 bases. The germline V gene has CDR1 SGHRS and CDR2 YFSETQ. The CDR3 is CASQTGSSGNTIYF. DNA of the CDR3: TGCGCCAGCCAGACAGGGAGCTCTGGAAACACCATATATTTT.

The CDR3 loop reads CASSLDWGDSEGYTF. The CDR3 DNA follows: TGTGCCAGCAGCTTAGATTGGGGGGACTCAGAAGGCTACACCTTC. V gene TRBV7-8 combines with J gene TRBJ1-2; D perhaps matches TRBD1 (5 bases). Trimming cost V 1 base and J 8 bases, with 17 bases left between them. Germline V gives CDR1 SGHVS, CDR2 FQNEAQ. The CDR3 loop spans 15 amino acids.

The rearrangement uses TRBV10-3 and TRBJ1-2, with 8 nucleotides matching TRBD1. CDR3 length equals 18 residues. Looked up from germline, CDR1 is ENHRY and CDR2 is SYGVKD. Unmatched junction bases numbered 17, after V lost 0 bases and J lost 8 bases. CDR3 sequence: CAISESTGTGPSKDGYTF. In DNA form, the CDR3 reads TGTGCCATCAGTGAGTCGACCGGGACAGGACCCTCGAAGGACGGCTACACCTTC.

The rearrangement links TRBV19 to TRBJ2-7, with D tentatively TRBD1 (6 bases). V gave up 7 bases and J gave up 5 bases, with 12 bases separating them. This CDR3 region has 12 residues. Germline lookup yields CDR1 LNHDA and CDR2 SQIVND (reference sequence). CDR3 nucleotide sequence: TGTGCCAGTAAAATCAAGGGGGACGAGCAGTACGTC. Amino acid sequence: CASKIKGDEQYV.

Only a few counts were recorded for this clone. The rearrangement joins TRBV5-1 to TRBJ1-2, with 7 bases lining up with TRBD1. Trimming removed 3 bases from V and 7 bases from J; junction bases left unmatched: 6. The CDR3 runs to 13 residues. CDR1 and CDR2 from the germline V gene are SGHRS and YFSETQ. CDR3 DNA sequence: TGCGCCAGCAGCTCTACAGGGGAGAGTGGCTACACCTTC. The encoded protein is CASSSTGESGYTF.

V is TRBV7-2 and J is TRBJ2-3; 7 bases fit TRBD2. From germline, CDR1 is SGHTA and CDR2 FQGNSA. J gave up 0 bases and V 5 bases, and 5 bases lay outside the gene matches. The CDR3 totals 15 residues. CDR3 loop: CASSPGLYSTDTQYF. The CDR3, as DNA: TGTGCCAGCAGCCCGGGACTATACAGCACAGATACGCAGTATTTT.

The chain combines TRBV5-5 with TRBJ2-5; D is perhaps TRBD2 (6 bases). V was clipped by 4 bases and J by 1 base, with 17 bases between them. This CDR3 has 16 amino acids. Germline values: CDR1 SGHKS, CDR2 YYEKEE (reference sequence). The CDR3 sequence is CASSVALSGGQETQYF. CDR3 DNA: TGTGCCAGCAGCGTAGCCTTGTCCGGGGGCCAAGAGACCCAGTACTTC.

This clone was seen a few times. The rearrangement joins TRBV29-1 to TRBJ2-7; 7 bases agree with TRBD1. With V trimmed by 7 bases and J by 6 bases, 6 bases remained unmatched. This CDR3 contains 11 residues. Germline V lookup: CDR1 SQVTM, CDR2 ANQGSEA. In DNA, the CDR3 is TGCAGCGCTGGACAGGATCCCGAGCAGTACTTC. Encoded protein: CSAGQDPEQYF.

The chain employs TRBV6-5 and TRBJ1-4; 7 nucleotides agree with TRBD1. Per the germline V gene, CDR1 is MNHEY and CDR2 is SVGAGI. CDR3 length equals 14 residues. Trimming cost V 6 bases and J 7 bases; bases outside gene matches: 8. The CDR3 DNA reads as TGTGCCAGCAGGCCACAGGGGAGAGGTGAAAAACTGTTTTTT. Protein sequence: CASRPQGRGEKLFF.

The chain couples TRBV19 to TRBJ2-3, with a tentative D call TRBD1 (5 bases). CDR1 is LNHDA and CDR2 is SQIVND in the germline V gene (reference sequence). The CDR3 consists of 16 residues. V gave up 2 bases and J gave up 6 bases, with 18 bases separating them. Here the CDR3 reads CASSIMGRRVMDTQYF. The CDR3 DNA reads TGTGCCAGTAGTATAATGGGGCGGAGAGTTATGGATACGCAGTATTTT.

A few counts support this clone. The chain is built from TRBV28 and TRBJ1-2; no reliable D call. Germline CDR1 reads MDHEN; CDR2 reads SYDVKM. This CDR3 has 14 amino acids. V was clipped by 6 bases and J by 8 bases, with 19 bases between them. CDR3 bases: TGTGCCAGCAGGGAGGGCGCGGGGAGCGGAGGCTACACCTTC. Its protein product is CASREGAGSGGYTF.

The chain combines TRBV7-9 with TRBJ1-6; D remains unclear. The V end lost 2 bases, the J end lost 8 bases, and 4 bases lay between the germline ends. The CDR3 has 12 residues. Germline V gene sequence: CDR1 SEHNR, CDR2 FQNEAQ (reference sequence). The CDR3 DNA is TGTGCCAGCAGCTTAACAGATTCACCCCTCCACTTT. Protein product: CASSLTDSPLHF.

The chain combines TRBV10-3 with TRBJ1-4; D gene ambiguous. V lost 6 bases and J 7 bases, leaving 9 bases between the germline ends. The CDR3 consists of 12 residues. Germline values: CDR1 ENHRY, CDR2 SYGVKD. As DNA, the CDR3 is TGTGCCATCAGCGCCCCGGGTGAAAAACTGTTTTTT. This codes for CAISAPGEKLFF.

V is TRBV16 and J is TRBJ1-1; D perhaps matches TRBD1 (6 bases). Germline V gene sequence: CDR1 KGHSY, CDR2 FQNENV. This CDR3 region has 15 residues. Between the trimmed V and J ends, which lost 3 bases and 4 bases, there was a span of 15 bases. The CDR3 nucleotides are TGTGCCAGCAGCCAGAGGAGGACAGTCGGCACTGAAGCTTTCTTT. Translating it yields CASSQRRTVGTEAFF. The full variable domain, with the rest looked up from reference TRBV16 and TRBJ1-1, is GEEVAQTPKHLVRGEGQKAKLYCAPIKGHSYVFWYQQVLKNEFKFLISFQNENVFDETGMPKERFSAKCLPNSPCSLEIQATKLEDSAVYFCASSQRRTVGTEAFFGQGTRLTVV.

V and J are TRBV3-1 (or the pseudogene TRBV3-2) and TRBJ2-1, with TRBD2 identical over 8 bases. V gave up 1 base and J gave up 11 bases; unmatched junction bases: 10. The CDR3 totals 15 residues. Looked up from germline, CDR1 is LGHDT and CDR2 is YNNKEL (reference sequence). The CDR3 sequence: CASSQGVAGTPKQFF. CDR3 sequence (DNA): TGTGCCAGCAGCCAAGGGGTAGCGGGGACACCTAAGCAGTTCTTC.